The present T cell receptor (beta chain) was sequenced within a study of T cells after yellow fever vaccination. Findings and caveats of the study: Bulk-population clonotypes that are abundant could appear as contaminants in FACS-sorted repertoires. When the response was secondary, it was weaker but reached its peak faster, day 5 versus 15.

This clonotype has more than one count but fewer than ten. What it recognizes is unknown. TCRdb itself ran the 5' RACE reads through MiXCR, one entry per CDR3 protein. The repertoire holds fewer than 350,000 distinct CDR3 sequences, with roughly 8.7% as singletons. The TCR originated in a man between 18 and 29 years old who received the YFV17D yellow fever vaccine. Sequenced material: PBMCs, taken on the day of the first yellow fever vaccination.

In DNA, the CDR3 is TGCAGTGCTAGAGGGCACCGCTTCTATGGCTACACCTTC. Its protein product is CSARGHRFYGYTF. V is TRBV20-1 and J is TRBJ1-2, with no clear D. The germline gives CDR1 DFQATT, CDR2 SNEGSKA (reference sequence). With 1 base removed from V and 4 bases from J, the gap between germline ends came to 10 bases. This CDR3 has 13 amino acids.